This T cell receptor (beta chain) comes out of a study of cytomegalovirus exposure and HLA in healthy donors. Study outcomes and limitations: The study assumed roughly uniform donor sequencing depth for presence/absence analyses.

Both 60 Vbeta primers and 13 Jbeta primers went into the PCR. In the source study's methods: Around 83 million unique TCR beta chains, roughly 11 million shared, were counted in a later analysis. TCRdb keeps only in-frame clones here, not all; method: immunoSEQ multiplex PCR. Clone size and the V and J calls come from that table; the DNA yielded D and trimming. The table includes about 130,000 clones, 60% to 80% detected once. Those who donated were healthy bone marrow donors. With regard to this clone: As yet, its antigen is unknown.

Between the trimmed V and J ends, which lost 0 bases and 8 bases, there was a span of 20 bases. The CDR3 is made up of 17 amino acids. V gene TRBV23-1 combines with J gene TRBJ1-5; no definite D call. TRBV23-1 is an open reading frame whose function is uncertain. The sequence was collected from a woman aged 55-70 years in good health and CMV-seropositive. What was sequenced was PBMCs. This CDR3 is CASSQSNAPRLVEPQHF. The CDR3 DNA follows: TGCGCCAGCAGTCAATCGAACGCTCCCCGACTGGTGGAGCCCCAGCATTTT.